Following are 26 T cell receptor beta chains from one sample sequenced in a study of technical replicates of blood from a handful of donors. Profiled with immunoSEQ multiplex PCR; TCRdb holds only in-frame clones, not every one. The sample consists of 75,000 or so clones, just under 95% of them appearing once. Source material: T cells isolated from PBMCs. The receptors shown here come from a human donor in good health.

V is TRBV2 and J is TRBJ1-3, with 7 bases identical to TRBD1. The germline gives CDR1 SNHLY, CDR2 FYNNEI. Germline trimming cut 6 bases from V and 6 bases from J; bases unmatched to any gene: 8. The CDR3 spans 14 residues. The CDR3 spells CASRPRDSVNTIYF. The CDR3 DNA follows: TGTGCCAGCAGGCCACGGGACAGCGTAAACACCATATATTTT.

CDR3 nucleotides: TGTGCCAGTAGTGTTAGGGCAGGGGGCGTTCAGCCCCAGCATTTT. Its protein is CASSVRAGGVQPQHF. The V and J genes are TRBV19 and TRBJ1-5; TRBD1 agrees at 8 bases. V was clipped by 5 bases and J by 6 bases; unmatched bases: 9. CDR1 LNHDA and CDR2 SQIVND come from the germline V gene (reference sequence). This CDR3 is 15 amino acids long.

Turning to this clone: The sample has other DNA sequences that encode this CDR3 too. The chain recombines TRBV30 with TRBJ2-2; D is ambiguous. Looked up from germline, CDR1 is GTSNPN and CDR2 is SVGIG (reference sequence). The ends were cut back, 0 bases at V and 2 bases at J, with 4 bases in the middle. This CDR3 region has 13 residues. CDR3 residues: CAWSVLNTGELFF. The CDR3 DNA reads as TGTGCCTGGAGTGTTTTAAACACCGGGGAGCTGTTTTTT.

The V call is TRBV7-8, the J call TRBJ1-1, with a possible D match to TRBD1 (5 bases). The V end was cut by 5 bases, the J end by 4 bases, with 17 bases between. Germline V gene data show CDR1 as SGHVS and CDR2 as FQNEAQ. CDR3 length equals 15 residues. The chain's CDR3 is CASSLESGWITEAFF. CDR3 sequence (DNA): TGTGCCAGCAGCCTCGAGTCAGGGTGGATCACTGAAGCTTTCTTT.

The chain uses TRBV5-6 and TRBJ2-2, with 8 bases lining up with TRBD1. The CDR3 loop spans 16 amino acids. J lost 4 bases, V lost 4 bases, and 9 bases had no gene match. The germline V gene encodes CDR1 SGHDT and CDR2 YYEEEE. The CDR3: CASSLGLQGATGELFF. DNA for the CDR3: TGTGCCAGCAGCCTTGGATTGCAGGGGGCCACCGGGGAGCTGTTTTTT.

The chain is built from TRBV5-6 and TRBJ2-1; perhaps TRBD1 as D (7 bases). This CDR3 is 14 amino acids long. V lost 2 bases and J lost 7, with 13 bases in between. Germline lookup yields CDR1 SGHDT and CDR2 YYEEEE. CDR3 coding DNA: TGTGCCAGCAGCTTAAGACAGGGAGGAAATGAGCAGTTCTTC. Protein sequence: CASSLRQGGNEQFF.

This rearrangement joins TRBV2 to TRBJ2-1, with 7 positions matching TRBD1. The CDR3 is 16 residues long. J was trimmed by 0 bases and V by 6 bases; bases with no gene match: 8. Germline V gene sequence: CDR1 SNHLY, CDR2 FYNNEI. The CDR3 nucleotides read TGTGCCAGCAGGAAACCGGGACAGAGCTCCTACAATGAGCAGTTCTTC. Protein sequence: CASRKPGQSSYNEQFF.

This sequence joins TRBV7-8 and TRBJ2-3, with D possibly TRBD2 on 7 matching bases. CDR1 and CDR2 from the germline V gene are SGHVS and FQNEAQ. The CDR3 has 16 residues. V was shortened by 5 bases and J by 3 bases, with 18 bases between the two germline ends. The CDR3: CASSKGGGLGTDTQYF. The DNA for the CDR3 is TGTGCCAGCAGCAAGGGAGGGGGGCTTGGGACAGATACGCAGTATTTT.

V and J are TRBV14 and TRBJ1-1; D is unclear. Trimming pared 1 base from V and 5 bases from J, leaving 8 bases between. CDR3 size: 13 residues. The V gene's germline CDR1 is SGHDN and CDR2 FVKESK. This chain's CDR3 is CASSQGRLTEAFF. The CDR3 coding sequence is TGTGCCAGCAGCCAAGGGAGGTTGACTGAAGCTTTCTTT.

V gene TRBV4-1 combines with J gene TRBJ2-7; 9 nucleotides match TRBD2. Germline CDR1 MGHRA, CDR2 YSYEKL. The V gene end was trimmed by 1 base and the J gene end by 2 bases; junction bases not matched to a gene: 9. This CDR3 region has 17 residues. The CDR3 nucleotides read TGCGCCAGCAGCCAAGGGGCCTATAGCGGGAGTACCTACGAGCAGTACTTC. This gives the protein CASSQGAYSGSTYEQYF.

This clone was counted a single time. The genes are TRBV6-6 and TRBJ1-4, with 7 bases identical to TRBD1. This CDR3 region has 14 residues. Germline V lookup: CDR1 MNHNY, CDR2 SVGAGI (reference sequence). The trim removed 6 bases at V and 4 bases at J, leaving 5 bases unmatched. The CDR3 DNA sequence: TGTGCCAGCAGCCTCGGGACAGTTAATGAAAAACTGTTTTTT. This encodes CASSLGTVNEKLFF.

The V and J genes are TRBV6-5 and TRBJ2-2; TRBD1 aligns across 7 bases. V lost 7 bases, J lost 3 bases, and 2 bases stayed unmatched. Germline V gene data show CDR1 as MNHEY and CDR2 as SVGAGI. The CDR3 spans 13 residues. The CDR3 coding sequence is TGTGCCAGCAAGGGGGCAGACACCGGGGAGCTGTTTTTT. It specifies CASKGADTGELFF.

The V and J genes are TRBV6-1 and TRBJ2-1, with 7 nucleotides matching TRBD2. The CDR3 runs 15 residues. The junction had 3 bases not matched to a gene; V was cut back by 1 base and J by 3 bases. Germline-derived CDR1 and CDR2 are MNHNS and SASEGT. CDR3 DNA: TGTGCCAGCAGTGAAGTTGCGGGAGTCTACAATGAGCAGTTCTTC. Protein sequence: CASSEVAGVYNEQFF.

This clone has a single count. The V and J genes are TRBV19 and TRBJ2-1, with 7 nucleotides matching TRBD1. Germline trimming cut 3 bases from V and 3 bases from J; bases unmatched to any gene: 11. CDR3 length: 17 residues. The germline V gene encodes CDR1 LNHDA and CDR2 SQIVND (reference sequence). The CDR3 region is CASSIHTGTVDYNEQFF. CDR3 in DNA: TGTGCCAGTAGTATCCACACCGGGACAGTCGACTACAATGAGCAGTTCTTC.

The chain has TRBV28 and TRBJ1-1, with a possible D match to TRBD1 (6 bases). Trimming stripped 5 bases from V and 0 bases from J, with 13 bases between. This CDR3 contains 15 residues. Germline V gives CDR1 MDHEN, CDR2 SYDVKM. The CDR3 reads CASSPPGHLNTEAFF. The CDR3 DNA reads TGTGCCAGCAGTCCACCGGGACATTTGAACACTGAAGCTTTCTTT.

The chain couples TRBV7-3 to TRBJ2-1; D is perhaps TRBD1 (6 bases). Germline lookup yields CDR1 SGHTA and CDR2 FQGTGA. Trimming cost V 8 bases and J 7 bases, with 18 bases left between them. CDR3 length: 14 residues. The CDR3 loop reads CASRPGAAGNEQFF. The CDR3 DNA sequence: TGTGCCAGCCGCCCAGGGGCGGCAGGTAATGAGCAGTTCTTC.

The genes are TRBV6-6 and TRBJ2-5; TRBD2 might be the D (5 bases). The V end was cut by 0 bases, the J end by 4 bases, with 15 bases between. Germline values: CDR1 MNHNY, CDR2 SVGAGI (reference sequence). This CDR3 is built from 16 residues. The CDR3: CASSYSVSGRGETQYF. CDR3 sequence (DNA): TGTGCCAGCAGTTACTCGGTGTCAGGCCGGGGAGAGACCCAGTACTTC.

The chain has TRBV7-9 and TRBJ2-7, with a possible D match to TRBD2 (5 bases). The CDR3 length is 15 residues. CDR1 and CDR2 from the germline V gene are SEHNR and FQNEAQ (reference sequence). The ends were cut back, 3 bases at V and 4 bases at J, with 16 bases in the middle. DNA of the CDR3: TGTGCCAGCAGCTTCGGGGAGTCAATTGTGTACGAGCAGTACTTC. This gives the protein CASSFGESIVYEQYF.

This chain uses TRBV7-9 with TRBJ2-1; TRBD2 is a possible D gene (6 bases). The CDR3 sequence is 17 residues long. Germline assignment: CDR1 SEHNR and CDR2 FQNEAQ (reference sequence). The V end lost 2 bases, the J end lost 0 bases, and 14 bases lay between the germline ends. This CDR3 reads CASSLLGAGDSYNEQFF. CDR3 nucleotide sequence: TGTGCCAGCAGCTTATTAGGAGCGGGCGACTCCTACAATGAGCAGTTCTTC.

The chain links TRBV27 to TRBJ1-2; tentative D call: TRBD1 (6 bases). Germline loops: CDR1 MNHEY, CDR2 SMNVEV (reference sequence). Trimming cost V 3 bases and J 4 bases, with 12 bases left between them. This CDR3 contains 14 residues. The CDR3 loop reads CASSFGQGSYGYTF. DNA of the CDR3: TGTGCCAGCAGTTTTGGGCAGGGGAGCTATGGCTACACCTTC.

CDR3 nucleotide sequence: TGTGCCACCAAGGCAGGGAATACTGAAGCTTTCTTT. It translates to CATKAGNTEAFF. V gene TRBV19 combines with J gene TRBJ1-1; D is possibly TRBD1 (5 bases). V was clipped by 10 bases and J by 5 bases, with 14 bases between them. This CDR3 has 12 amino acids. Germline V lookup: CDR1 LNHDA, CDR2 SQIVND (reference sequence). The whole variable domain, remainder taken from reference TRBV19 and TRBJ1-1, is DGGITQSPKYLFRKEGQNVTLSCEQNLNHDAMYWYRQDPGQGLRLIYYSQIVNDFQKGDIAEGYSVSREKKESFPLTVTSAQKNPTAFYLCATKAGNTEAFFGQGTRLTVV.

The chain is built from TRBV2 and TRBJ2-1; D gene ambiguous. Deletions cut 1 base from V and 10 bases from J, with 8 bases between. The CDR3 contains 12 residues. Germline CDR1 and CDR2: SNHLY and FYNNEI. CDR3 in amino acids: CASSEGRGEQFF. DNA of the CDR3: TGTGCCAGCAGTGAAGGCCGCGGCGAGCAGTTCTTC.

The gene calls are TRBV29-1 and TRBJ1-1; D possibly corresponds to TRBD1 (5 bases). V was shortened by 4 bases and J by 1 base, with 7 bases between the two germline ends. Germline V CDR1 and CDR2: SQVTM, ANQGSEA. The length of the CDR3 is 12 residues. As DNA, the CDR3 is TGCAGCGTTGGTGACAGGAACACTGAAGCTTTCTTT. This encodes CSVGDRNTEAFF.

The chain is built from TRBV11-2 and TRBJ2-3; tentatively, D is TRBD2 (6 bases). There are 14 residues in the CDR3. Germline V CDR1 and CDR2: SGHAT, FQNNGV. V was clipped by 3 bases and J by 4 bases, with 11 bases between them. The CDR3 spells CASSLLAISDTQYF. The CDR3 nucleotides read TGTGCCAGCAGCTTGCTAGCGATATCAGATACGCAGTATTTT.

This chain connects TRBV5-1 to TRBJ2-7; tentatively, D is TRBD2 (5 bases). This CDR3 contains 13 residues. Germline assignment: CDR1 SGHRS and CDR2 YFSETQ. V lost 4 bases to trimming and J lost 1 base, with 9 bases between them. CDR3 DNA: TGCGCCAGCAGCGCCGGAGGATCCTACGAGCAGTACTTC. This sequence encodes CASSAGGSYEQYF.

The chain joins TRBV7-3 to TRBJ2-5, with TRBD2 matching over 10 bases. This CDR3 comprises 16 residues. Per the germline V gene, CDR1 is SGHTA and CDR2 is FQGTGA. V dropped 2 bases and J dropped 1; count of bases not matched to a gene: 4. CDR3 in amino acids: CASSLEWTSGQETQYF. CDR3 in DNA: TGTGCCAGCAGCTTAGAATGGACTAGCGGCCAAGAGACCCAGTACTTC.